The T cell receptor (beta chain) described here comes from a study of T cells after yellow fever vaccination. Findings and limits, study-wide: The study found a weaker secondary response that peaked faster, day 5 versus 15. Reappearing after the booster were most of the clones from primary vaccination (roughly 95% CD4, about 87% CD8).

In germline, CDR1 is SGHRS, CDR2 YFSETQ. V lost 4 bases to trimming and J lost 1 base, with 10 bases between them. CDR3 length equals 14 residues. About this clonotype: The antigen is undetermined.

5'RACE template switching added a universal primer site and UMIs to TCR cDNA. MiXCR, applied by TCRdb to the 5' RACE reads, yields one record per CDR3 protein. The sample has just under 600,000 distinct CDR3 sequences; roughly 14% are singletons. This TCR was recovered from a man in his thirties or forties who received the YFV17D yellow fever vaccine. The sample consisted of PBMCs, taken on the day of the yellow fever booster vaccination. V usage is TRBV5-1 and J usage is TRBJ2-3; TRBD2 is a possible D gene (6 bases). The CDR3 protein is CASSHKRGTDTQYF. The CDR3 DNA is TGCGCCAGCAGCCACAAGCGGGGCACAGATACGCAGTATTTT.